Sequencing of this TCR beta chain was carried out in a study of OX40 agonist ivuxolimab in advanced cancers. General study results and limits: With doses of 0.1 to 3.0 mg/kg, CD4+ and CD8+ blood T cells had undergone clonal expansion by week 6.

Points on this clone: Its antigen is still unknown.

TCRdb keeps only in-frame clones here, not all; method: immunoSEQ multiplex PCR. The sample includes 60,000 to 85,000 clones, about 80% of them seen just once. Blood sampling took place at baseline, cycle 4 day 1, and cycle 7 day 1. This CDR3 contains 14 residues. Trimming removed 1 base from V and 4 bases from J, with 10 bases in between. Germline values: CDR1 MNHNS, CDR2 SASEGT. The TCR comes from an adult with an advanced solid tumor such as melanoma, head and neck, liver or kidney cancer. The chain uses TRBV6-1 and TRBJ2-5; unclear D gene. The sequencing here drew on CD4+ or CD8+ T cells sorted from blood, taken in a trial of the OX40 agonist ivuxolimab. The DNA of the CDR3 is TGTGCCAGCAGTGAAGGGGTTTTCGGAGAGACCCAGTACTTC. Translated, it gives CASSEGVFGETQYF.